The present T cell receptor (beta chain) was sequenced within a study of cytomegalovirus exposure and HLA in healthy donors. The study, taken as a whole, reports: The authors assumed roughly uniform sequencing depth across donors for presence/absence analyses. Overall, about 160 TCR beta chains were annotated as cytomegalovirus-associated.

The study ran its PCR with 60 Vbeta and 13 Jbeta primers. Original handling: Later, an analysis found some 80 million unique TCR beta chains, and approximately 10 million of these were shared. Sequencing was performed with immunoSEQ multiplex PCR; in TCRdb, only in-frame clones are kept and a portion is missing. That table supplies the V and J calls and clone size; D and trimming were determined from the DNA. The sample lists 150,000 to 200,000 clones; about 80% were seen once. The germline V gene has CDR1 KGHSH and CDR2 LQKENI. CDR3 length: 15 residues. J gave up 2 bases and V 3 bases, and 5 bases lay outside the gene matches. To note about this clone: Its cognate antigen is unknown.

Sequenced input: PBMCs. The chain combines TRBV18 with TRBJ2-5, with 8 nucleotides matching TRBD1. The receptor comes from a woman in her forties in good health and CMV-seronegative. The CDR3 DNA reads TGTGCCAGCTCACCTTCCCAGGGGGCACAAGAGACCCAGTACTTC. Encoded protein: CASSPSQGAQETQYF.